A selection of T cell receptor beta chains follows, all from one sample in a study of blood T cell repertoires in COVID-19. Profiling relied on immunoSEQ multiplex PCR, and the TCRdb table lists in-frame clones only, not all of them. In the table there are about 300,000 clones, approximately 84% of which are singletons. Sequencing was carried out using peripheral blood. The receptors stem from a human donor with COVID-19, enrolled during active disease. The donor label of this sample is uncertain. CDR3s include the opening cysteine and the closing phenylalanine or tryptophan. The order of the fields is CDR3 length, V gene, J gene, CDR3 protein.

>16|TRBV9|TRBJ2-1
CASSAFPRGAYNEQFF
>16|TRBV27|TRBJ2-3
CASSSRTVAGTDTQYF
>18|TRBV28|TRBJ1-6
CASSLIVLGLGTNSPLHF
>19|TRBV28|TRBJ1-5
CASSPMTGGRPNSNQPQHF
>13|TRBV28|TRBJ1-1
CASSFSVTYEAFF
>14|TRBV2|TRBJ2-1
CASSLASSANEQFF
>18|TRBV4-3|TRBJ2-3
CASSQDPVSGLTEDTQYF
>12|TRBV30|TRBJ2-5
CAFAGFPETQYF
>13|TRBV6-6|TRBJ1-1
CASSYAGNTEAFF
>18|TRBV28|TRBJ2-6
CASKSGGQFYSGANVLTF
>13|TRBV29-1|TRBJ1-5
CSVEDPGQVTQHF
>12|TRBV30|TRBJ1-2
CAWSRGARGYTF
>14|TRBV7-8|TRBJ2-7
CASSRVRGGSEQYF
>13|TRBV30|TRBJ1-1
CAWMDRENTEAFF
>16|TRBV9|TRBJ2-2
CASTPWTDQNTGELFF
>13|TRBV28|TRBJ2-5
CASSLVGGETQYF
>13|TRBV19|TRBJ2-7
CASSISAEYEQYF
>14|TRBV7-2|TRBJ2-5
CASSFQPGGETQYF
>14|TRBV5-1|TRBJ1-4
CASSLTGSGEKLFF
>15|TRBV10-3|TRBJ1-1
CAISESGQANTEAFF
>15|TRBV6-1|TRBJ2-2
CASSEVGGNTGELFF
>15|TRBV30|TRBJ1-1
CAWGTGALGRVEAFF
>13|TRBV18|TRBJ2-5
CASSPDSGETQYF
>12|TRBV12-3/TRBV12-4|TRBJ2-7
CASQRVAYEQYF
>15|TRBV6-5|TRBJ2-1
CASSSLAGTGHEQFF
>16|TRBV27|TRBJ2-3
CASGFDEAGVVDTQYF
>14|TRBV29-1|TRBJ1-2
CSVVLAVSADGYTF
>13|TRBV19|TRBJ1-1
CASSMWGDTEAFF
>15|TRBV19|TRBJ1-5
CASSSGQSFDQPQHF
>15|TRBV6-5|TRBJ1-3
CASSYQGSSGNTIYF
>19|TRBV5-5|TRBJ1-1
CASSPGSWRAVGIGTEAFF
>13|TRBV19|TRBJ1-4
CASTGLGNEKLFF
>14|TRBV13|TRBJ2-7
CASSPGTGGVEQYF
>14|TRBV9|TRBJ2-7
CASSGRDRPYEQYF
>18|TRBV10-1|TRBJ2-3
CASSESIGTSGRENTQYF
>15|TRBV5-4|TRBJ2-7
CASSPGTSLTYEQYF
>16|TRBV11-3|TRBJ2-2
CASSPRGGRYTGELFF
>15|TRBV10-3|TRBJ1-2
CAISDSDRVNYGYTF
>17|TRBV19|TRBJ2-3
CASTLQGGLDGTDTQYF
>14|TRBV28|TRBJ2-7
CASSPTSGRYEQYF